Sequencing of this T cell receptor (beta chain) was carried out in a study of shared clonotypes between healthy human individuals. Sequencing used immunoSEQ multiplex PCR; TCRdb keeps in-frame clones, though not all of them. This table has around 510,000 clones, 90% to 97% appearing once. As regards this clone: Its antigen is still unknown.

Study observations and caveats: Memory subsets had estimated richness that was generally smaller than that of naive subsets. Some clonotypes were shared by all four sorted-subset donors, while others were not shared. The non-shared ones had lower generation probabilities than the shared ones.

The sequenced material came from naive CD4+ T cells sorted from blood. Subset in this sample: CD45RA+ positively selected. The sequence derives from a woman in her 30s in good health.

CDR3 in amino acids: CASSLGQGGGQETQYF. DNA of the CDR3: TGTGCCAGCAGCTTGGGACAGGGTGGGGGCCAAGAGACCCAGTACTTC. V is TRBV5-4 and J is TRBJ2-5; 7 bases align to TRBD1. CDR1 is SGHNT and CDR2 is YYREEE in the germline V gene (reference sequence). V lost 0 bases to trimming and J lost 1 base; unmatched junction nucleotides: 6. This CDR3 spans 16 amino acids.